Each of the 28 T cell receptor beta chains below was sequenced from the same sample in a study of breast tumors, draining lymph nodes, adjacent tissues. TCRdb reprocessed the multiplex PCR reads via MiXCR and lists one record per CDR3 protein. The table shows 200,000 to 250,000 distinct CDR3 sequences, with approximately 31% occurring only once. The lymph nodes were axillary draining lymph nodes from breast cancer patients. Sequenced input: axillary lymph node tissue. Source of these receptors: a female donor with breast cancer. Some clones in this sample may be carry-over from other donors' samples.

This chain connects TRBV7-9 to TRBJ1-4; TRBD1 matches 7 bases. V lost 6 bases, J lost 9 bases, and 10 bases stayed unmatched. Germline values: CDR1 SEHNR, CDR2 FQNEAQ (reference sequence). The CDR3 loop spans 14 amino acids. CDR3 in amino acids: CASRTTGREKKLFF. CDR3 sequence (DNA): TGTGCCAGCAGAACGACAGGGAGGGAGAAAAAACTGTTTTTT.

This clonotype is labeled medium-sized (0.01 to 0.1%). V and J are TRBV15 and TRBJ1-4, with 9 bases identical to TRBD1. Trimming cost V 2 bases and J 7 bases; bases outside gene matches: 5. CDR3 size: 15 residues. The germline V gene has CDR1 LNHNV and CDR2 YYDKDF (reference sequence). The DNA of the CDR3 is TGTGCCACCAGCAGAAGAAGGGACAGGGTTGAAAAACTGTTTTTT. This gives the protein CATSRRRDRVEKLFF.

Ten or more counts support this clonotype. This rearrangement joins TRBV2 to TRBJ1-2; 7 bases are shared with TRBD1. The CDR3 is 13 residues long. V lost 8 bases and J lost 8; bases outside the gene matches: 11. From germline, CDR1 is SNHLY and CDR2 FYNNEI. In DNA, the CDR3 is TGTGCCAGCCTCGAAAGACAGGGATTAGGCTACACCTTC. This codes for CASLERQGLGYTF.

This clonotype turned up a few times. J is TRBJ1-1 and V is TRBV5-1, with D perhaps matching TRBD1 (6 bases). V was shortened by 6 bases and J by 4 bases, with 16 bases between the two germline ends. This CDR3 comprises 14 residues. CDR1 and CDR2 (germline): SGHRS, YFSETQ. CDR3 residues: CASKRTALGTEAFF. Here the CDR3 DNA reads TGCGCCAGCAAACGGACAGCTTTGGGCACTGAAGCTTTCTTT.

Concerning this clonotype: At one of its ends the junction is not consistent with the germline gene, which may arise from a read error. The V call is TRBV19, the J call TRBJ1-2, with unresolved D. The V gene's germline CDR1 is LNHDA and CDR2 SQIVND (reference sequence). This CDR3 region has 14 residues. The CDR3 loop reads CAGSISRTSYVYTF. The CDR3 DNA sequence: TGTGCCGGTAGTATTAGCCGGACGTCCTATGTCTACACCTTC.

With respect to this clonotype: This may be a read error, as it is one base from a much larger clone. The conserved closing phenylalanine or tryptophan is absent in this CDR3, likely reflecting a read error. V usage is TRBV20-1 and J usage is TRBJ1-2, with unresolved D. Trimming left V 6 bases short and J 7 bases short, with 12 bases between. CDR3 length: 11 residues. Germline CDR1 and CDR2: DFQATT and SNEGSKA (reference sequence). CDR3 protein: CSAPSGSGYTL. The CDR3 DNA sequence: TGCAGTGCACCGTCGGGGTCTGGCTACACCCTC.

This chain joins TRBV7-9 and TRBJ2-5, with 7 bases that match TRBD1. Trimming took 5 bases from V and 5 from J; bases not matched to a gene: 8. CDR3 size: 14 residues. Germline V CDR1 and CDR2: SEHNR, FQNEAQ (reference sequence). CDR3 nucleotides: TGTGCCAGCAGCCCACCGACAGGGTCGGAGACCCAGTACTTC. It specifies CASSPPTGSETQYF.

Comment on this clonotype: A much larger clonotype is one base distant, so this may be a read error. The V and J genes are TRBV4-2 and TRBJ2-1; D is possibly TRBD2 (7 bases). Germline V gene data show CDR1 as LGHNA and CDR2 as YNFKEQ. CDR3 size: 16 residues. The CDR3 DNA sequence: TGTGCCAGCAGCCAAGACGTAGGGGGGGCCTACAATGAGCAGCTCTTC. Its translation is CASSQDVGGAYNEQLF.

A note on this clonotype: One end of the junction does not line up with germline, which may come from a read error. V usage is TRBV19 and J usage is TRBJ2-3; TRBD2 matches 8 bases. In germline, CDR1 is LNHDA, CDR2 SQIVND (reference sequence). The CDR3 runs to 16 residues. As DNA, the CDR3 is TGTGCCAGTGGAAAGGCTAGCGGGCACCGCACAGATGCGCAGTATTTT. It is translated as CASGKASGHRTDAQYF.

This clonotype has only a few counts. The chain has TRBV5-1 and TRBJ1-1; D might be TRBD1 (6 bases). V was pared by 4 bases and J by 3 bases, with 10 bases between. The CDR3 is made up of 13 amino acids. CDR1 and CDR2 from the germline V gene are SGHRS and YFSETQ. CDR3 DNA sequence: TGCGCCAGCAGCACAGGGTGGGACACTGAAGCTTTCTTT. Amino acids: CASSTGWDTEAFF.

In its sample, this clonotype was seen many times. The CDR3 region is CATSRDGGEGQYF. In DNA, the CDR3 is TGTGCCACCAGCAGAGATGGGGGGGAGGGCCAGTACTTC. V is TRBV15 and J is TRBJ2-5; 7 positions match TRBD2. The germline CDR1 and CDR2 sequences are LNHNV and YYDKDF (reference sequence). The J segment lost 10 bases and the V segment lost 0 bases, leaving 5 bases of the junction unmatched. The CDR3 loop spans 13 amino acids.

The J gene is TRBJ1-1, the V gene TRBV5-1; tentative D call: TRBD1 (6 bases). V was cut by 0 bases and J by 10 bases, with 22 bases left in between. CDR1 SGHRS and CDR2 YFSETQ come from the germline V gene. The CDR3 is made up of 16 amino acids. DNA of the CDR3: TGCGCCAGCAGCTTGGTGGGCACTAACAGGGTTTTAGGAGCTTTCTTT. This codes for CASSLVGTNRVLGAFF.

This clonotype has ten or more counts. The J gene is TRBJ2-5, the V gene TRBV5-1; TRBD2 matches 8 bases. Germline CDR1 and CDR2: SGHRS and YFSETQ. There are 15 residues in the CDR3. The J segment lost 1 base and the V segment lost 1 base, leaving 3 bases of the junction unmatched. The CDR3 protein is CASSLWTSSQETQYF. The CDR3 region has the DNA TGCGCCAGCAGCTTGTGGACTAGCAGCCAAGAGACCCAGTACTTC.

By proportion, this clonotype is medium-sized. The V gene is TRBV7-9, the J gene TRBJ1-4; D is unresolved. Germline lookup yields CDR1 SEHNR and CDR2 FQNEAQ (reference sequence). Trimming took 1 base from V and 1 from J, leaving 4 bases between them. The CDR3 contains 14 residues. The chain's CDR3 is CASSLVGTNEKLFF. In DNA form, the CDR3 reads TGTGCCAGCAGCTTAGTTGGAACTAATGAAAAACTGTTTTTT.

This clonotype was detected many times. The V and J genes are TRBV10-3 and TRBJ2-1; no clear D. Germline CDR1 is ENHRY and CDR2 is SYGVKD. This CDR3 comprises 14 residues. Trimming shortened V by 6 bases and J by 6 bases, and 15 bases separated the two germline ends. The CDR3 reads CAISPPTGPNEQFF. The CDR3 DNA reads TGTGCCATCAGCCCCCCGACTGGACCCAATGAGCAGTTCTTC.

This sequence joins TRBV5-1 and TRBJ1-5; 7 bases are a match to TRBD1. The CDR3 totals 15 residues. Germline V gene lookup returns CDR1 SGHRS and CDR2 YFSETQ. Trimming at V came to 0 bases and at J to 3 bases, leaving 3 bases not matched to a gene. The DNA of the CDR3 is TGCGCCAGCAGCTTGGGGGGACAGTCCAATCAGCCCCAGCATTTT. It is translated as CASSLGGQSNQPQHF.

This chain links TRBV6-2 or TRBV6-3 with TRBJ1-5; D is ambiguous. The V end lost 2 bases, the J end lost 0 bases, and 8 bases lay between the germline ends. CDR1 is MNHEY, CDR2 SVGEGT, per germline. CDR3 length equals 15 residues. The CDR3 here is CASSYRSYSNQPQHF. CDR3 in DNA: TGTGCCAGCAGTTACCGGTCGTATAGCAATCAGCCCCAGCATTTT.

CDR3 protein: CASSKRADRENTEAFF. The CDR3, as DNA: TGTGCCAGTAGTAAGCGGGCCGACAGAGAGAACACTGAAGCTTTCTTT. The rearrangement uses TRBV19 and TRBJ1-1; D is perhaps TRBD1 (5 bases). The V end was cut by 4 bases, the J end by 1 base, with 16 bases between. CDR1 LNHDA and CDR2 SQIVND come from the germline V gene (reference sequence). The CDR3 totals 16 residues.

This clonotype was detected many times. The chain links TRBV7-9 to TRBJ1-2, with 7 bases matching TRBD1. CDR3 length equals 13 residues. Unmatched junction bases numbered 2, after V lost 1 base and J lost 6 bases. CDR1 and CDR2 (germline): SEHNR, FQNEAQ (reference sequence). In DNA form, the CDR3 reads TGTGCCAGCAGCTTAGTCGGGACAGATGGCTACACCTTC. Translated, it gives CASSLVGTDGYTF.

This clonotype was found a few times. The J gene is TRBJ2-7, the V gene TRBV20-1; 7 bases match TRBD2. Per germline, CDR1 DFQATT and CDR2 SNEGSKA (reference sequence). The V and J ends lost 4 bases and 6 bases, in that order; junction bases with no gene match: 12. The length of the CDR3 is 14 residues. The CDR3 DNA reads TGCAGTGCTAAAGCGACTAGCCCCAAATCCGAGCAGTACTTC. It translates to CSAKATSPKSEQYF.

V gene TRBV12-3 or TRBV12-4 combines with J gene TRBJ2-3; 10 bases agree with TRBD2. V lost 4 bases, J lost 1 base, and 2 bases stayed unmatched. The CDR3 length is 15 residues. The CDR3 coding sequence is TGTGCCAGCAGTTGCCTAGCGGGAGGCACAGATACGCAGTATTTT. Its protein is CASSCLAGGTDTQYF.

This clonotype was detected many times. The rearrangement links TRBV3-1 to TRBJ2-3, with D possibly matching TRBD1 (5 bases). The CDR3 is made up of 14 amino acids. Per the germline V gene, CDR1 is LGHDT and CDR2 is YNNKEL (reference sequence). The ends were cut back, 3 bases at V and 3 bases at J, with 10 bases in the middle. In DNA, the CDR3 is TGTGCCAGCAGCCACGGCAGGGCGACAGATACGCAGTATTTT. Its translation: CASSHGRATDTQYF.

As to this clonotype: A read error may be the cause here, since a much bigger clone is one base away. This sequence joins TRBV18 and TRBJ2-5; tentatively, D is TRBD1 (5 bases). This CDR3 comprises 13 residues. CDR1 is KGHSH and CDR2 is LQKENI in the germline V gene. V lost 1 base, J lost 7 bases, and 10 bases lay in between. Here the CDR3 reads CASSPQGVGTQYF. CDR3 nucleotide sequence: TGTGCCAGCTCACCACAAGGGGTCGGGACCCAGTACTTC.

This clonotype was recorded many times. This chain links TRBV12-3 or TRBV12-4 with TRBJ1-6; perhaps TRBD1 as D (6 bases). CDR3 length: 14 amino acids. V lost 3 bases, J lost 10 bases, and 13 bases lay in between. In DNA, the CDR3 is TGTGCCAGCAGTTTTCAGGGGCGGGGGTCACCCCTCCACTTT. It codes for CASSFQGRGSPLHF.

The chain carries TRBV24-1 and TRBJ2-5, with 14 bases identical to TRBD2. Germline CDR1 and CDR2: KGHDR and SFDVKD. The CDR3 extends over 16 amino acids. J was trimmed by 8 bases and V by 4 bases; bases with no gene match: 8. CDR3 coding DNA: TGTGCCACCAGTGAACTCCCGGGACTAGCGGGGGAAACCCAGTACTTC. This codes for CATSELPGLAGETQYF.

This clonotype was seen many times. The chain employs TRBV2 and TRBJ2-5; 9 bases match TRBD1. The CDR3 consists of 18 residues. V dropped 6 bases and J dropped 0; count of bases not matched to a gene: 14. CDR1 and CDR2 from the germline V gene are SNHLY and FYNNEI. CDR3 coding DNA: TGTGCCAGCAGACAACGGGACAGGGTAAGTGGGGACCAAGAGACCCAGTACTTC. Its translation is CASRQRDRVSGDQETQYF.

The CDR3 DNA reads as TGTGCCAGCAGTTACTCGAGTCCTGAGCGGGAGGGCAGAATCACAGATACGCAGTATTTT. As protein: CASSYSSPEREGRITDTQYF. V is TRBV6-5 and J is TRBJ2-3, with 10 bases fitting TRBD2. V gave up 0 bases and J gave up 2 bases; unmatched junction bases: 14. CDR1 is MNHEY and CDR2 is SVGAGI in the germline V gene. This CDR3 region has 20 residues.

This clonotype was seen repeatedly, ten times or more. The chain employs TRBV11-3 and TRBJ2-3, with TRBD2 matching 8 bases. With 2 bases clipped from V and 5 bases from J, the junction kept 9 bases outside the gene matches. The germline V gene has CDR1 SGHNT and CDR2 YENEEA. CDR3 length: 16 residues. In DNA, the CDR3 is TGTGCCAGCAGCTTACCCACTAGCGGCCAGGGAGATACGCAGTATTTT. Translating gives CASSLPTSGQGDTQYF.